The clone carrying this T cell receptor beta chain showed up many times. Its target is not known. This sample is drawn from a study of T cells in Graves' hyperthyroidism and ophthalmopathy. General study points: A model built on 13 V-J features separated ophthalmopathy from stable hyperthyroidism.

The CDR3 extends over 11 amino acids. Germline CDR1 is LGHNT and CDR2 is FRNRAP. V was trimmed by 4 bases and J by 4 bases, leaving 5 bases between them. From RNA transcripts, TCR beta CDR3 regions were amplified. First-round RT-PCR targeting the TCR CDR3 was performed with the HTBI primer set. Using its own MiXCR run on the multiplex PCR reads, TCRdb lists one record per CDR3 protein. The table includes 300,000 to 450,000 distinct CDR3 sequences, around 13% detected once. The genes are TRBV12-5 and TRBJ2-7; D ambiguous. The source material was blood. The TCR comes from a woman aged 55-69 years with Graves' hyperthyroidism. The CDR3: CASGSNYEQYF. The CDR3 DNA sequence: TGTGCTAGTGGTTCTAATTACGAGCAGTACTTC.